The T cell receptor beta chain described here comes from a study of monozygotic twins with inflammatory bowel disease. No sorting of T cells preceded isolation of total RNA from whole blood. TCRdb reworked the 5' RACE reads into one entry per CDR3 protein, no DNA. The sample holds 300,000 to 400,000 distinct CDR3 sequences. Germline V lookup: CDR1 LGHNA, CDR2 YSLEER. CDR3 size: 17 residues. This sequence originates from a human donor with ulcerative colitis or Crohn's disease, or a healthy co-twin of an affected twin (not recorded which). Sequenced: blood. The chain joins TRBV4-3 to TRBJ1-6. The CDR3 protein is CASGKTLGLTYNSPLHF.